This is a list of T cell receptor beta chains from one sample in a study of cytomegalovirus exposure and HLA in healthy donors. Sequenced by immunoSEQ multiplex PCR; TCRdb stores in-frame clones only, minus some. The sample shows almost 75,000 clones, around four fifths of them seen only once. Sample: PBMCs. These receptors came from a man aged 25 to 40 in good health and CMV-seronegative. The CDR3 runs from the conserved cysteine through the conserved F or W. A D gene is named only where the DNA matches it firmly. Only part of the rows carry a size: once, few, many, or a class if the clone is expanded.

>TRBV6-6|few|TRBD1|14|TRBJ1-2
TGTGCCAGCAGCCCCGGGACAGAGTCTTATGGCTACACCTTC
CASSPGTESYGYTF
>TRBV4-3|.|TRBD1|16|TRBJ2-7
TGCGCCAGCAGCCAAGCCTTGGACAGGGGGGGATACGAGCAGTACTTC
CASSQALDRGGYEQYF
>TRBV7-7|.|.|14|TRBJ2-1
TGTGCCAGCAGCGCGGTGTGGGGGGAGCATGAGCAGTTCTTC
CASSAVWGEHEQFF
>TRBV27|.|.|12|TRBJ2-7
TGTGCCAGCAGTTCCTCCTCTAGGGAGCAGTACTTC
CASSSSSREQYF
>TRBV30|.|.|12|TRBJ1-1
TGTGCCTGGACCTATGGGGGGACTGAAGCTTTCTTT
CAWTYGGTEAFF
>TRBV18|.|.|13|TRBJ2-5
TGTGCCAGCTCACCACAGGGGCAAGAGACCCAGTACTTC
CASSPQGQETQYF
>TRBV30|few|.|13|TRBJ1-1
TGTGCCTGGAGTGTACAGGTGGGCACTGAAGCTTTCTTT
CAWSVQVGTEAFF
>TRBV6-5|.|.|14|TRBJ2-3
TGTGCCAGCAGCTCACCCGGACACACAGATACGCAGTATTTT
CASSSPGHTDTQYF
>TRBV6-1|once|TRBD2|14|TRBJ2-3
TGTGCCAGCAGCCGGACTAGTTACACAGATACGCAGTATTTT
CASSRTSYTDTQYF
>TRBV28|.|TRBD1|14|TRBJ2-1
TGTGCCAGCAGTTCACCCCAGGGACAGGATGAGCAGTTCTTC
CASSSPQGQDEQFF
>TRBV12-5|.|.|12|TRBJ2-2
TGTGCTAGTGGTTTGCGTACCGGGGAGCTGTTTTTT
CASGLRTGELFF
>TRBV5-1|.|.|14|TRBJ1-1
TGCGCCAGCAGCTTGATATCTGGACAGAACGAAGCTTTCTTT
CASSLISGQNEAFF
>TRBV5-1|.|.|15|TRBJ2-1
TGCGCCAGCAGCCTCACTCGACAGAGTACCAATGAGCAGTTCTTC
CASSLTRQSTNEQFF
>TRBV27|.|TRBD2|18|TRBJ2-1
TGTGCCAGCAGTTTATTAATGCCTAGGACTAGATTTTACAATGAGCAGTTCTTC
CASSLLMPRTRFYNEQFF
>TRBV13|.|TRBD1|18|TRBJ2-2
TGTGCCAGCAGCTTAGTGTGGGACAGGGGCTCGAACACCGGGGAGCTGTTTTTT
CASSLVWDRGSNTGELFF
>TRBV27|.|.|14|TRBJ1-1
TGTGCCAGCACTCCTTTCGGATTGGGAGCTGAAGCTTTCTTT
CASTPFGLGAEAFF
>TRBV7-9|.|.|14|TRBJ2-5
TGTGCCAGCAGCCCTGTCGCGCGTTCGGAGACCCAGTACTTC
CASSPVARSETQYF
>TRBV4-3|.|TRBD1|18|TRBJ2-7
TGCGCCAGCAGCCAAGAACCCCCCGCGGGACAGGGAGCCTACGAGCAGTACTTC
CASSQEPPAGQGAYEQYF